This passage covers 18 T cell receptor beta chains from one sample sequenced in a study of radiation and T cells in renal cell carcinoma. The method was immunoSEQ multiplex PCR; TCRdb's version includes in-frame clones alone and lacks a portion of them. The top ten hold 12% of the sample, which has 130,000 to 150,000 clones, roughly 84% seen once. The time point was: baseline pretreatment blood. Documented treatment: 15 Gy SBRT to primary tumor, nephrectomy 4 weeks later. The source material was blood, sampled from a patient whose treatment included radiotherapy and nephrectomy. The receptors originated from a woman between 50 and 59 years old with renal cell carcinoma.

The V call is TRBV5-4, the J call TRBJ2-1, with a tentative D call TRBD1 (6 bases). V was trimmed by 7 bases and J by 6 bases, leaving 8 bases between them. The germline V gene has CDR1 SGHNT and CDR2 YYREEE (reference sequence). The CDR3 runs 11 residues. Written as DNA, the CDR3 is TGTGCCAGCGAAGGGGGCAATGAGCAGTTCTTC. Translating it yields CASEGGNEQFF.

This clone was detected only once. The genes are TRBV10-3 and TRBJ2-2, with D unclear. In germline, CDR1 is ENHRY, CDR2 SYGVKD. The V and J ends lost 1 base and 1 base respectively, with 4 bases between them. This CDR3 is 14 amino acids long. The CDR3 protein is CAISELGNTGELFF. For the CDR3, the DNA is TGTGCCATCAGTGAGTTGGGGAACACCGGGGAGCTGTTTTTT.

The chain carries TRBV4-3 and TRBJ2-6; D uncertain. Trimming removed 3 bases from V and 2 bases from J, with 11 bases in between. The CDR3 runs 16 residues. Germline V gene lookup returns CDR1 LGHNA and CDR2 YSLEER. This CDR3 is CASSHDPRAGANVLTF. Written as DNA, the CDR3 is TGCGCCAGCAGCCACGACCCCCGAGCTGGGGCCAACGTCCTGACTTTC.

The V call is TRBV5-1, the J call TRBJ1-6; 8 bases align to TRBD1. Trimming removed 4 bases from V and 7 bases from J; junction bases left unmatched: 1. The CDR3 extends over 13 amino acids. Germline CDR1 is SGHRS and CDR2 is YFSETQ. The CDR3 DNA reads TGCGCCAGCAGCACAGGGGGAAATTCACCCCTCCACTTT. Protein: CASSTGGNSPLHF.

The chain combines TRBV5-4 with TRBJ1-1, with a possible D match to TRBD1 (5 bases). Germline V gives CDR1 SGHNT, CDR2 YYREEE (reference sequence). This CDR3 comprises 13 residues. V lost 0 bases, J lost 11 bases, and 14 bases lay in between. CDR3 DNA sequence: TGTGCCAGCAGCTTGGTAGGGGCAGTACGGGCTTTCTTT. Amino acid sequence: CASSLVGAVRAFF.

The J gene is TRBJ1-6, the V gene TRBV19, with D possibly matching TRBD1 (6 bases). The length of the CDR3 is 16 residues. Trimming pared 6 bases from V and 7 bases from J, leaving 19 bases between. The germline V gene has CDR1 LNHDA and CDR2 SQIVND (reference sequence). The CDR3 reads CASSRLHGQSNSPLHF. The CDR3 region has the DNA TGTGCCAGTAGCCGATTGCATGGACAGTCAAATTCACCCCTCCACTTT.

CDR3 sequence reads: CASSEHGAYEQYF. The CDR3 DNA is TGTGCCAGCAGTGAACATGGCGCCTACGAGCAGTACTTC. The V gene is TRBV25-1, the J gene TRBJ2-7; no definite D call. The CDR3 loop spans 13 amino acids. V shed 2 bases and J shed 2 bases, with 7 bases lying between them. Germline V gene data show CDR1 as MGHDK and CDR2 as SYGVNS.

This chain links TRBV15 with TRBJ2-1, with D perhaps TRBD1 or TRBD2 (5 bases each). CDR1 is LNHNV, CDR2 YYDKDF, per germline (reference sequence). CDR3 length equals 17 residues. V lost 1 base and J lost 0, with 13 bases in between. CDR3 sequence (DNA): TGTGCCACCAGCAGAGGGGACCCACGATACTCCTACAATGAGCAGTTCTTC. It specifies CATSRGDPRYSYNEQFF.

V gene TRBV6-6 combines with J gene TRBJ2-1; D could derive from TRBD1 or TRBD2 (5 bases each). V dropped 7 bases and J dropped 10 bases, with 14 bases sitting between them. Germline V gene lookup returns CDR1 MNHNY and CDR2 SVGAGI (reference sequence). There are 12 residues in the CDR3. The CDR3: CASIKEGSEQFF. Here the CDR3 DNA reads TGTGCCAGCATAAAAGAGGGGAGCGAGCAGTTCTTC.

This sequence joins TRBV2 and TRBJ2-5; TRBD2 matches 13 bases. The V segment lost 4 bases and the J segment 3 bases; nucleotides outside the gene matches: 2. Germline loops: CDR1 SNHLY, CDR2 FYNNEI. This CDR3 spans 15 amino acids. The CDR3 loop is CASSVGLAGEETQYF. As DNA, the CDR3 is TGTGCCAGCAGTGTAGGACTAGCGGGGGAAGAGACCCAGTACTTC.

The rearrangement joins TRBV7-8 to TRBJ1-1; weak D call: TRBD1 (5 bases). Germline V gives CDR1 SGHVS, CDR2 FQNEAQ. This CDR3 has 15 amino acids. The ends were cut back, 6 bases at V and 1 base at J, with 15 bases in the middle. In DNA form, the CDR3 reads TGTGCCAGCAGGGAAGGGAGACAGAAGAACACTGAAGCTTTCTTT. Its protein product is CASREGRQKNTEAFF.

The V and J genes are TRBV5-4 and TRBJ2-3, with 8 bases aligning to TRBD2. After removal of 5 bases from V and 1 base from J, the junction contained 6 bases not matched to a gene. Germline values: CDR1 SGHNT, CDR2 YYREEE (reference sequence). The CDR3 extends over 15 amino acids. The CDR3 loop reads CASRGLSGGTDTQYF. The CDR3 region has the DNA TGTGCCAGCAGGGGACTTAGCGGGGGCACAGATACGCAGTATTTT.

The gene calls are TRBV10-3 and TRBJ2-7; 10 bases match TRBD2. The CDR3 extends over 15 amino acids. CDR1 is ENHRY, CDR2 SYGVKD, per germline. The V segment lost 5 bases and the J segment 3 bases; nucleotides outside the gene matches: 7. CDR3 sequence reads: CAISYGTSDVYEQYF. The CDR3 DNA sequence: TGTGCCATCAGTTACGGGACTAGCGACGTCTACGAGCAGTACTTC.

This clone appeared a few times. This rearrangement joins TRBV7-2 to TRBJ1-6, with D possibly matching TRBD1 (6 bases). Per germline, CDR1 SGHTA and CDR2 FQGNSA. CDR3 length: 15 residues. With 5 bases removed from V and 7 bases from J, the gap between germline ends came to 15 bases. The CDR3 region is CASSRGKGVNSPLHF. As DNA, the CDR3 is TGTGCCAGCAGCAGGGGTAAGGGGGTAAATTCACCCCTCCACTTT.

This clone was recorded once. The rearrangement joins TRBV19 to TRBJ1-1; D unresolved. CDR3 length: 11 residues. Germline V gene sequence: CDR1 LNHDA, CDR2 SQIVND (reference sequence). V was trimmed by 3 bases and J by 11 bases, leaving 10 bases between them. The CDR3 DNA reads as TGTGCCAGTAGTATCACTGGTTGGGCTTTCTTT. This gives the protein CASSITGWAFF.

This clone occurred a few times. The rearrangement joins TRBV19 to TRBJ2-1; D unclear. V gave up 3 bases and J gave up 9 bases, with 21 bases separating them. The CDR3 is made up of 16 amino acids. Per germline, CDR1 LNHDA and CDR2 SQIVND (reference sequence). DNA of the CDR3: TGTGCCAGTAGTATCTCACAGTCCCAAGGATATGCTGAGCAGTTCTTC. It translates to CASSISQSQGYAEQFF.

The chain combines TRBV7-2 with TRBJ2-1; D call uncertain. Germline V gene data show CDR1 as SGHTA and CDR2 as FQGNSA. The length of the CDR3 is 11 residues. V lost 4 bases and J 8 bases, leaving 6 bases between the germline ends. CDR3 nucleotide sequence: TGTGCCAGCAGCTATAGCTATGAGCAGTTCTTC. Translation gives CASSYSYEQFF.

This chain joins TRBV11-1 and TRBJ1-1; D may be TRBD1 (6 bases). V was cut by 3 bases and J by 1 base, with 12 bases left in between. CDR1 and CDR2 from the germline V gene are SGHAT and FQDESV (reference sequence). CDR3 length: 15 amino acids. Here the CDR3 DNA reads TGTGCCAGCAGCTTGGCCGGGACAAAGAACACTGAAGCTTTCTTT. The encoded protein is CASSLAGTKNTEAFF.